Below are 14 T cell receptor beta chains sequenced from a single sample in a study of cytomegalovirus exposure and HLA in healthy donors. PCR involved 60 Vbeta and 13 Jbeta primers. The table came from immunoSEQ multiplex PCR; TCRdb's copy has only in-frame clones and leaves some out. The sample lists around 190,000 clones, approximately 86% occurring once. Sample: PBMCs. The receptors were sampled from a woman under 30 in good health and CMV-seronegative.

This clone was counted once. The genes are TRBV19 and TRBJ2-3, with D possibly matching TRBD2 (6 bases). CDR1 LNHDA and CDR2 SQIVND come from the germline V gene (reference sequence). Trimming took 7 bases from V and 1 from J, leaving 12 bases between them. The CDR3 has 14 residues. The CDR3 sequence is CASTQAGRTDTQYF. In DNA form, the CDR3 reads TGTGCCAGTACCCAAGCGGGCCGCACAGATACGCAGTATTTT.

The chain uses TRBV5-1 and TRBJ2-3, with TRBD1 matching 7 bases. Per the germline V gene, CDR1 is SGHRS and CDR2 is YFSETQ. The CDR3 extends over 13 amino acids. The V and J ends lost 4 bases and 4 bases, in that order; junction bases with no gene match: 3. The chain's CDR3 is CASSDREADTQYF. DNA for the CDR3: TGCGCCAGCAGCGACAGGGAAGCAGATACGCAGTATTTT.

CDR3 in amino acids: CASSSSLAGEGNEQFF. As DNA, the CDR3 is TGTGCCAGCAGTTCATCACTAGCGGGAGAGGGAAATGAGCAGTTCTTC. The V and J genes are TRBV27 and TRBJ2-1; 11 positions agree with TRBD2. Germline CDR1 MNHEY, CDR2 SMNVEV (reference sequence). This CDR3 is built from 16 residues. Trimming cost V 4 bases and J 7 bases; bases outside gene matches: 9.

The CDR3 loop is CASSWGQGDTGELFF. Here the CDR3 DNA reads TGTGCCAGCAGTTGGGGACAGGGAGACACCGGGGAGCTGTTTTTT. The chain carries TRBV6-6 and TRBJ2-2; 9 bases map to TRBD1. This CDR3 is 15 amino acids long. The junction had 3 bases not matched to a gene; V was cut back by 4 bases and J by 3 bases. Germline CDR1 reads MNHNY; CDR2 reads SVGAGI (reference sequence).

This clone has only one observation. This specimen includes other DNA sequences encoding the same CDR3. This rearrangement joins TRBV9 to TRBJ2-7; D gene ambiguous. CDR1 is SGDLS and CDR2 is YYNGEE in the germline V gene. The CDR3 loop spans 14 amino acids. Trimming left V 0 bases short and J 1 base short, with 8 bases between. The CDR3 coding sequence is TGTGCCAGCAGCGTAGGGCAGGCGTCCTACGAGCAGTACTTC. Translation gives CASSVGQASYEQYF.

A word on this clone: Other DNA sequences in this sample translate to the same CDR3. The J gene is TRBJ1-2, the V gene TRBV28; 9 bases fit TRBD1. The CDR3 covers 13 residues. Losses at the gene ends were 4 bases for V and 5 bases for J; bases not matched to a gene: 2. Germline CDR1 and CDR2: MDHEN and SYDVKM. Here the CDR3 reads CASSSGQGYGYTF. The CDR3 region has the DNA TGTGCCAGCAGTTCGGGACAGGGATATGGCTACACCTTC.

In this sample, this clone turned up once. V and J are TRBV5-1 and TRBJ1-1, with TRBD1 matching 7 bases. Germline V gene data show CDR1 as SGHRS and CDR2 as YFSETQ. CDR3 size: 15 residues. V was clipped by 4 bases and J by 0 bases; unmatched bases: 6. CDR3 region: CASSIRTGMNTEAFF. CDR3 in DNA: TGCGCCAGCAGCATACGGACAGGTATGAACACTGAAGCTTTCTTT.

This clone appeared once. This sequence joins TRBV28 and TRBJ1-6, with 8 nucleotides matching TRBD1. This CDR3 contains 15 residues. The V segment lost 6 bases and the J segment 8 bases; nucleotides outside the gene matches: 9. Germline loops: CDR1 MDHEN, CDR2 SYDVKM. The CDR3 DNA sequence: TGTGCCAGCAGCTCCCCGACAGGGGAAGATTCACCCCTCCACTTT. Residues: CASSSPTGEDSPLHF. The full variable domain, its missing parts supplied by reference TRBV28 and TRBJ1-6, is DVKVTQSSRYLVKRTGEKVFLECVQDMDHENMFWYRQDPGLGLRLIYFSYDVKMKEKGDIPEGYSVSREKKERFSLILESASTNQTSMYLCASSSPTGEDSPLHFGNGTRLTVT.

V gene TRBV5-4 combines with J gene TRBJ1-1, with a possible D match to TRBD1 (5 bases). The V and J ends lost 4 bases and 0 bases respectively, with 19 bases between them. The V gene's germline CDR1 is SGHNT and CDR2 YYREEE (reference sequence). The CDR3 loop spans 17 amino acids. Here the CDR3 DNA reads TGTGCCAGCAGCGTCCTAGGAGGGGCAGCCATGAACACTGAAGCTTTCTTT. Translating gives CASSVLGGAAMNTEAFF. Variable domain in full (rest from reference TRBV5-4 and TRBJ1-1): ETGVTQSPTHLIKTRGQQVTLRCSSQSGHNTVSWYQQALGQGPQFIFQYYREEENGRGNFPPRFSGLQFPNYSSELNVNALELDDSALYLCASSVLGGAAMNTEAFFGQGTRLTVV.

This clone was seen only a few times. The rearrangement links TRBV5-8 to TRBJ2-7; 8 bases are shared with TRBD1. Germline V gene sequence: CDR1 SGHTS, CDR2 YDEGEE. The trim removed 4 bases at V and 2 bases at J, leaving 5 bases unmatched. The CDR3 contains 14 residues. Written as DNA, the CDR3 is TGTGCCAGCAGCCGGACAGGGTTGACCTACGAGCAGTACTTC. Translating it yields CASSRTGLTYEQYF.

The rearrangement joins TRBV6-1 to TRBJ1-5; tentatively, D is TRBD1 (6 bases). The length of the CDR3 is 14 residues. Germline CDR1 reads MNHNS; CDR2 reads SASEGT. V gave up 8 bases and J gave up 5 bases, with 16 bases separating them. CDR3 DNA: TGTGCCAGCGGTTTGACAGGACATTATCAGCCCCAGCATTTT. As protein: CASGLTGHYQPQHF.

This chain joins TRBV4-1 and TRBJ2-3, with 14 bases identical to TRBD2. This CDR3 is built from 19 residues. The trim removed 0 bases at V and 0 bases at J, leaving 5 bases unmatched. Germline V lookup: CDR1 MGHRA, CDR2 YSYEKL. CDR3 DNA sequence: TGCGCCAGCAGCCAAGACGGGACTAGCGGGAGATCTAGCACAGATACGCAGTATTTT. Translated: CASSQDGTSGRSSTDTQYF.

This rearrangement joins TRBV5-1 to TRBJ1-1, with 11 bases matching TRBD1. The junction had 5 bases not matched to a gene; V was cut back by 3 bases and J by 1 base. The CDR3 totals 16 residues. Germline CDR1 reads SGHRS; CDR2 reads YFSETQ. The CDR3 DNA reads as TGCGCCAGCAGCTGGACAGGGGGCGAAGGGAACACTGAAGCTTTCTTT. It is translated as CASSWTGGEGNTEAFF. Full variable domain (rest looked up from reference TRBV5-1 and TRBJ1-1): KAGVTQTPRYLIKTRGQQVTLSCSPISGHRSVSWYQQTPGQGLQFLFEYFSETQRNKGNFPGRFSGRQFSNSRSEMNVSTLELGDSALYLCASSWTGGEGNTEAFFGQGTRLTVV.

A single count supports this clone. V usage is TRBV4-1 and J usage is TRBJ1-1, with a possible D match to TRBD1 (6 bases). Germline CDR1 and CDR2: MGHRA and YSYEKL. This CDR3 spans 16 amino acids. Trimming shortened V by 5 bases and J by 4 bases, and 20 bases separated the two germline ends. DNA of the CDR3: TGCGCCAGCAGCTTGGGAGGGGGGGCGAGGGGCACTGAAGCTTTCTTT. Amino acid sequence: CASSLGGGARGTEAFF.